The 25 T cell receptor beta chains in this list originate from one sample, sequenced in a study of siplizumab effects on memory and regulatory T cells. Assay: immunoSEQ multiplex PCR; the TCRdb copy retains only in-frame clones and omits some. The table shows about 63,000 clones, with approximately 87% occurring only once. The sequenced sample consisted of memory CD4+ T cells sorted from blood. The receptors here all came from a human donor in good health.

The gene calls are TRBV28 and TRBJ2-1; D tentatively fits TRBD1 or TRBD2 (6 bases each). Trimming cost V 7 bases and J 4 bases, with 23 bases left between them. The germline V gene encodes CDR1 MDHEN and CDR2 SYDVKM. There are 17 residues in the CDR3. CDR3 sequence (DNA): TGTGCCAGCACCCCCGGGGGCCGGACGGAGAAATACAATGAGCAGTTCTTC. This codes for CASTPGGRTEKYNEQFF.

The genes are TRBV6-5 and TRBJ2-5; D tentatively fits TRBD1 or TRBD2 (6 bases each). The CDR3 loop spans 15 amino acids. V lost 2 bases and J lost 4, with 14 bases in between. Germline V gene sequence: CDR1 MNHEY, CDR2 SVGAGI. CDR3 loop: CASSYRRGRGETQYF. The CDR3 DNA follows: TGTGCCAGCAGTTACCGCCGGGGGCGAGGAGAGACCCAGTACTTC.

The chain carries TRBV7-2 and TRBJ2-3, with 9 positions matching TRBD1. Germline CDR1 is SGHTA and CDR2 is FQGNSA. V was pared by 5 bases and J by 4 bases, with 13 bases of the junction left unmatched. This CDR3 contains 17 residues. DNA of the CDR3: TGTGCCAGCAGCAGAGTGGGTTCGGGACAGGGATCAGATACGCAGTATTTT. Translated, it gives CASSRVGSGQGSDTQYF.

This rearrangement joins TRBV7-3 to TRBJ2-1; 7 nucleotides match TRBD2. The CDR3 has 14 residues. Unmatched junction bases numbered 8, after V lost 4 bases and J lost 8 bases. Per the germline V gene, CDR1 is SGHTA and CDR2 is FQGTGA. DNA of the CDR3: TGTGCCAGCAGCTCAGCGGGAACAATAGATGAGCAGTTCTTC. Translated: CASSSAGTIDEQFF.

V is TRBV6-4 and J is TRBJ2-1; 7 positions match TRBD1. The CDR3 is made up of 16 amino acids. With V trimmed by 2 bases and J by 2 bases, 6 bases remained unmatched. Germline CDR1 and CDR2: MRHNA and SNTAGT. CDR3 nucleotides: TGTGCCAGCAGTGACCTAGGGGGCGACCCCTACAATGAGCAGTTCTTC. This codes for CASSDLGGDPYNEQFF.

This clone has a handful of counts. The rearrangement joins TRBV5-1 to TRBJ1-2; D gene unclear. Germline values: CDR1 SGHRS, CDR2 YFSETQ. This CDR3 contains 14 residues. Trimming stripped 0 bases from V and 10 bases from J, with 16 bases between. CDR3 sequence (DNA): TGCGCCAGCAGCTTGGGGCAGGTGGGCGACCTCTACACCTTC. As protein: CASSLGQVGDLYTF.

This rearrangement joins TRBV7-9 to TRBJ1-1; 7 bases line up with TRBD1. Germline V gene data show CDR1 as SEHNR and CDR2 as FQNEAQ (reference sequence). With V trimmed by 1 base and J by 7 bases, 15 bases remained unmatched. The length of the CDR3 is 17 residues. This CDR3 is CASSLVGAGSGGYEAFF. The CDR3 DNA follows: TGTGCCAGCAGCTTAGTAGGGGCAGGGTCAGGGGGTTATGAAGCTTTCTTT.

The chain recombines TRBV10-3 with TRBJ1-4, with TRBD1 as a possible D gene (6 bases). V was cut by 3 bases and J by 1 base, with 12 bases left in between. Germline lookup yields CDR1 ENHRY and CDR2 SYGVKD. The CDR3 totals 16 residues. CDR3 bases: TGTGCCATCAGTGAACGGGGGCAAGGAACTAATGAAAAACTGTTTTTT. Translating gives CAISERGQGTNEKLFF.

CDR3 protein: CASSIEVRVRGEQFF. DNA for the CDR3: TGTGCCAGTAGTATAGAGGTTCGGGTCCGGGGTGAGCAGTTCTTC. The J gene is TRBJ2-1, the V gene TRBV19; TRBD2 is a possible D gene (5 bases). The CDR3 covers 15 residues. Trimming removed 0 bases from V and 9 bases from J, with 15 bases in between. Germline V gene sequence: CDR1 LNHDA, CDR2 SQIVND (reference sequence).

V is TRBV29-1 and J is TRBJ1-1; unclear D gene. The length of the CDR3 is 11 residues. Looked up from germline, CDR1 is SQVTM and CDR2 is ANQGSEA. V was clipped by 6 bases and J by 4 bases, with 9 bases between them. The CDR3 loop is CSVSWGTEAFF. The CDR3 DNA follows: TGCAGCGTCTCTTGGGGCACTGAAGCTTTCTTT. Combining the CDR3 with reference TRBV29-1 and TRBJ1-1 gives the whole variable domain SAVISQKPSRDICQRGTSLTIQCQVDSQVTMMFWYRQQPGQSLTLIATANQGSEATYESGFVIDKFPISRPNLTFSTLTVSNMSPEDSSIYLCSVSWGTEAFFGQGTRLTVV.

The chain uses TRBV4-1 and TRBJ2-1; D unclear. The CDR3 length is 13 residues. CDR1 MGHRA and CDR2 YSYEKL come from the germline V gene. V was clipped by 4 bases and J by 6 bases, with 10 bases between them. The CDR3 here is CASSPSPFNEQFF. CDR3 in DNA: TGCGCCAGCAGCCCCTCCCCCTTCAATGAGCAGTTCTTC.

There are a few counts of this clone. The rearrangement uses TRBV5-1 and TRBJ2-6; weak D call: TRBD1 (6 bases). V lost 0 bases, J lost 0 bases, and 10 bases lay in between. Germline-derived CDR1 and CDR2 are SGHRS and YFSETQ. The CDR3 is 17 amino acids. DNA of the CDR3: TGCGCCAGCAGCTTGGACAGGGCTGGCTCTGGGGCCAACGTCCTGACTTTC. The encoded protein is CASSLDRAGSGANVLTF.

This clone appeared once. This chain joins TRBV10-3 and TRBJ2-1; TRBD1 is a possible D gene (5 bases). In germline, CDR1 is ENHRY, CDR2 SYGVKD. The CDR3 sequence is 16 residues long. V was clipped by 3 bases and J by 6 bases, with 18 bases between them. The CDR3 sequence: CAISEVRTQLVNEQFF. CDR3 DNA sequence: TGTGCCATCAGTGAAGTCAGGACACAACTCGTCAATGAGCAGTTCTTC.

The rearrangement joins TRBV6-6 to TRBJ1-5; TRBD1 is a possible D gene (5 bases). In germline, CDR1 is MNHNY, CDR2 SVGAGI (reference sequence). Between the trimmed V and J ends, which lost 7 bases and 3 bases, there was a span of 13 bases. The CDR3 loop spans 14 amino acids. CDR3 protein: CASIGTVINQPQHF. The CDR3 bases are TGTGCCAGCATTGGGACGGTGATCAATCAGCCCCAGCATTTT.

This chain joins TRBV15 and TRBJ2-7; 10 bases agree with TRBD2. The CDR3 sequence is 18 residues long. Germline V CDR1 and CDR2: LNHNV, YYDKDF (reference sequence). The V and J ends lost 0 bases and 1 base, in that order; junction bases with no gene match: 9. CDR3 nucleotides: TGTGCCACCAGCAGAGAAAGAATGGGGACTAGCGCATCCTACGAGCAGTACTTC. Its translation is CATSRERMGTSASYEQYF. The whole variable domain, remainder taken from reference TRBV15 and TRBJ2-7, is DAMVIQNPRYQVTQFGKPVTLSCSQTLNHNVMYWYQQKSSQAPKLLFHYYDKDFNNEADTPDNFQSRRPNTSFCFLDIRSPGLGDTAMYLCATSRERMGTSASYEQYFGPGTRLTVT.

The chain joins TRBV7-2 to TRBJ2-3; 8 bases are shared with TRBD2. V was clipped by 1 base and J by 4 bases; unmatched bases: 4. This CDR3 is built from 15 residues. Germline-derived CDR1 and CDR2 are SGHTA and FQGNSA. The CDR3 region has the DNA TGTGCCAGCAGCTTAGACGCGGGGGGCTCAGATACGCAGTATTTT. Protein product: CASSLDAGGSDTQYF.

The chain links TRBV7-9 to TRBJ2-5; tentative D call: TRBD1 (5 bases). This CDR3 region has 13 residues. V was trimmed by 6 bases and J by 11 bases, leaving 19 bases between them. Germline V gives CDR1 SEHNR, CDR2 FQNEAQ (reference sequence). CDR3 amino acids: CASRPTSQGKQYF. In nucleotides, the CDR3 is TGTGCCAGCAGACCCACATCCCAGGGAAAGCAGTACTTC.

This clone came up a few times. The J gene is TRBJ1-5, the V gene TRBV7-6; TRBD1 aligns across 7 bases. J gave up 2 bases and V 3 bases, and 1 base lay outside the gene matches. The CDR3 is 14 amino acids. Germline V lookup: CDR1 SGHVS, CDR2 FNYEAQ. In DNA, the CDR3 is TGTGCCAGCAGCTTTGGACAGGGCAATCAGCCCCAGCATTTT. Its protein product is CASSFGQGNQPQHF.

The chain recombines TRBV5-1 with TRBJ2-7, with D unclear. The germline V and J ends were trimmed by 6 bases and 0 bases, with 10 bases remaining between them. The CDR3 contains 13 residues. Germline V lookup: CDR1 SGHRS, CDR2 YFSETQ. This CDR3 is CASNLRPSYEQYF. The DNA for the CDR3 is TGCGCCAGCAATCTGAGGCCCTCCTACGAGCAGTACTTC.

This clone came up once. The V gene is TRBV5-1, the J gene TRBJ2-3, with D possibly matching TRBD2 (6 bases). Looked up from germline, CDR1 is SGHRS and CDR2 is YFSETQ. The CDR3 runs 17 residues. V was cut by 2 bases and J by 2 bases, with 18 bases left in between. The CDR3 region is CASSLGASVQLTDTQYF. CDR3 nucleotides: TGCGCCAGCAGCTTAGGAGCTAGCGTTCAACTCACAGATACGCAGTATTTT.

A word on this clone: The identical CDR3 is also encoded by other nucleotide sequences in the sample. The chain is built from TRBV2 and TRBJ2-5; D gene uncertain. With 1 base removed from V and 5 bases from J, the gap between germline ends came to 2 bases. CDR1 and CDR2 from the germline V gene are SNHLY and FYNNEI. The CDR3 runs to 11 residues. CDR3: CASSEVETQYF. The DNA of the CDR3 is TGTGCCAGCAGTGAAGTGGAGACCCAGTACTTC.

This clone was detected once. The J gene is TRBJ1-1, the V gene TRBV6-5; 7 nucleotides line up with TRBD1. The trim removed 3 bases at V and 0 bases at J, leaving 7 bases unmatched. Per the germline V gene, CDR1 is MNHEY and CDR2 is SVGAGI. The CDR3 loop spans 16 amino acids. The CDR3 DNA is TGTGCCAGCAGTTATGGGTCAGGGGGGTTGAACACTGAAGCTTTCTTT. Protein: CASSYGSGGLNTEAFF.

V and J are TRBV27 and TRBJ1-4, with D uncertain. CDR1 is MNHEY, CDR2 SMNVEV, per germline (reference sequence). V gave up 1 base and J gave up 7 bases, with 10 bases separating them. The CDR3 contains 14 residues. The CDR3 here is CASSLFPSVEKLFF. CDR3 in DNA: TGTGCCAGCAGTTTATTTCCCTCTGTTGAAAAACTGTTTTTT.

The gene calls are TRBV6-5 and TRBJ1-4, with D possibly matching TRBD1 (6 bases). The CDR3 has 15 amino acids. The germline V gene has CDR1 MNHEY and CDR2 SVGAGI. Trimming cost V 8 bases and J 0 bases, with 13 bases left between them. The CDR3 DNA follows: TGTGCCAGCCTCCCCAGGGGAACAACTAATGAAAAACTGTTTTTT. Its translation is CASLPRGTTNEKLFF.

The chain is built from TRBV30 and TRBJ2-7; TRBD1 matches at 7 bases. CDR1 and CDR2 from the germline V gene are GTSNPN and SVGIG (reference sequence). This CDR3 has 13 residues. The V segment lost 7 bases and the J segment 4 bases; nucleotides outside the gene matches: 10. This CDR3 is CAYTRQGDYEQYF. The CDR3 DNA is TGTGCCTACACGAGGCAGGGGGATTACGAGCAGTACTTC.